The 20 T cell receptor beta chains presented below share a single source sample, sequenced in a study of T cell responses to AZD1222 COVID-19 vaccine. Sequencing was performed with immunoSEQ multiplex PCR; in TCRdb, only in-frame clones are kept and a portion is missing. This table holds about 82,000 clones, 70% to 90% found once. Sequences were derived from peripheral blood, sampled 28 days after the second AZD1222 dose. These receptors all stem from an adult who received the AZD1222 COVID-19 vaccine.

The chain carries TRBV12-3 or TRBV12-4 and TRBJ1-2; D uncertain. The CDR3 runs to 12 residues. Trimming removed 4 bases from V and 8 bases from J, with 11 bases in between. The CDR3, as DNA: TGTGCCAGCAGTTCTTCTTCTTACGGCTACACCTTC. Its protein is CASSSSSYGYTF.

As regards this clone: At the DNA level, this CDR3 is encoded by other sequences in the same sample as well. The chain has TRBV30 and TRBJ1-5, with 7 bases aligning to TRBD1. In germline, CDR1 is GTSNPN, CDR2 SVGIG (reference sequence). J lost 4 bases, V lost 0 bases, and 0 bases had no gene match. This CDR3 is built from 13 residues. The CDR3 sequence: CAWSVRGNQPQHF. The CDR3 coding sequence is TGTGCCTGGAGTGTCAGGGGGAATCAGCCCCAGCATTTT.

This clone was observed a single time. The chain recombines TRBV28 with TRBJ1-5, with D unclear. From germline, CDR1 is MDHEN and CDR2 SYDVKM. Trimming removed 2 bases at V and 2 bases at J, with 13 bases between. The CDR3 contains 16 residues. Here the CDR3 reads CASSLPGRARNQPQHF. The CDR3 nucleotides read TGTGCCAGCAGTTTACCCGGGAGGGCTCGCAATCAGCCCCAGCATTTT.

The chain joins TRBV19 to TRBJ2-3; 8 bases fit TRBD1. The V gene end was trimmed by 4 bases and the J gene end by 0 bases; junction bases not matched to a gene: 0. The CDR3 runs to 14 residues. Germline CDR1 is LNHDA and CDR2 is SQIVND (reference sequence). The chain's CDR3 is CASSNRGSTDTQYF. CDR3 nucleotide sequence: TGTGCCAGTAGTAACAGGGGGAGCACAGATACGCAGTATTTT.

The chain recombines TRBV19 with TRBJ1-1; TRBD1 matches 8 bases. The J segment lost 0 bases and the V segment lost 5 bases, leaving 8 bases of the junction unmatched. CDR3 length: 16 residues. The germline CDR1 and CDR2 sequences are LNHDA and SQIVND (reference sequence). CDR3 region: CASSFSGTGVNTEAFF. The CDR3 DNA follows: TGTGCCAGTAGTTTCAGCGGGACAGGCGTGAACACTGAAGCTTTCTTT.

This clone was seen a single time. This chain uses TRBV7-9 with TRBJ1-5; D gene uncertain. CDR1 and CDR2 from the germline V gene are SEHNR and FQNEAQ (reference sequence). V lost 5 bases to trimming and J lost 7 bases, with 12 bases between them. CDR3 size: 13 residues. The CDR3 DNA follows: TGTGCCAGCAGCCTCGGACCCTACCAGCCCCAGCATTTT. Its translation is CASSLGPYQPQHF.

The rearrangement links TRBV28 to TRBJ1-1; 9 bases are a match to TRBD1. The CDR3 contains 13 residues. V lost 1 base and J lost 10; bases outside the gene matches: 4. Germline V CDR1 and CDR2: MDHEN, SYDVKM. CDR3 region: CASSLSGQGRAFF. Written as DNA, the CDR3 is TGTGCCAGCAGTTTATCCGGACAGGGGCGAGCTTTCTTT.

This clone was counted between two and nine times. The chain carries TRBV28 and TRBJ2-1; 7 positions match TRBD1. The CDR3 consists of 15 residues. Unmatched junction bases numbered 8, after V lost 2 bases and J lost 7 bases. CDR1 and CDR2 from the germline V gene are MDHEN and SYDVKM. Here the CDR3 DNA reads TGTGCCAGCAGTTTACCACTCGGGACAGCAAATGAGCAGTTCTTC. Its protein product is CASSLPLGTANEQFF.

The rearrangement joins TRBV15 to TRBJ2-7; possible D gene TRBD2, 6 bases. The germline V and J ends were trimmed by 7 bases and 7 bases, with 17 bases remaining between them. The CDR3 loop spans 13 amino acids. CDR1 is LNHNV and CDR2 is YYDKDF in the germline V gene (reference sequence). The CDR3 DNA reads TGTGCCACCAACAACGGGGTGACTAGGGAGCAGTACTTC. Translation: CATNNGVTREQYF.

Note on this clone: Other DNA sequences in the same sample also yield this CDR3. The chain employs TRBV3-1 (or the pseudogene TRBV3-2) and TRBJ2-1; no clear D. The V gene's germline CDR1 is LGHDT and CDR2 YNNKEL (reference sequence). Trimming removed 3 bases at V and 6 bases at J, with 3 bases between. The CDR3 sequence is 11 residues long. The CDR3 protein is CASSQGNEQFF. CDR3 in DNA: TGTGCCAGCAGCCAGGGCAATGAGCAGTTCTTC.

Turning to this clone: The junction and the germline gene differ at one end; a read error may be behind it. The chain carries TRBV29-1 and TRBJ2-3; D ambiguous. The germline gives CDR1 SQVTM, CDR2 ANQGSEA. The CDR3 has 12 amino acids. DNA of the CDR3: TGCAGCGTCGAAGGTAACACAGATACGCAGTATTTT. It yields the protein CSVEGNTDTQYF.

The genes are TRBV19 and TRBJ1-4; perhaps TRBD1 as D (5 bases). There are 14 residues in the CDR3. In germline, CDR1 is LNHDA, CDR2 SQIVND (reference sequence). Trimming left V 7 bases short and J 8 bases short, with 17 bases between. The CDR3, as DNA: TGTGCCAGTAATGGAGGGGACCTTTGGGAAAAACTGTTTTTT. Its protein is CASNGGDLWEKLFF. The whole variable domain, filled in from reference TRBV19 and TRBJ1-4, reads DGGITQSPKYLFRKEGQNVTLSCEQNLNHDAMYWYRQDPGQGLRLIYYSQIVNDFQKGDIAEGYSVSREKKESFPLTVTSAQKNPTAFYLCASNGGDLWEKLFFGSGTQLSVL.

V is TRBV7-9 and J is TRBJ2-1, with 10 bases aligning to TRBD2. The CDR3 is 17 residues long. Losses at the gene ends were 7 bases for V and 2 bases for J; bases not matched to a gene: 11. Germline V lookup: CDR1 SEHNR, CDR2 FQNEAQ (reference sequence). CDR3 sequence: CASTNSGTSVTYNEQFF. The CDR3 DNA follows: TGTGCCAGCACCAACTCGGGGACTAGCGTAACCTACAATGAGCAGTTCTTC.

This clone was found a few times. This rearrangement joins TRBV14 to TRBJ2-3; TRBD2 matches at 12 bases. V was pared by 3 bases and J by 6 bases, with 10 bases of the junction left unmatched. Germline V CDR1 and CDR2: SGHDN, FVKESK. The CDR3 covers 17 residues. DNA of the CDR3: TGTGCCAGCAGCCAGGGGAGACTAGCGGGAGTGCGTGATACGCAGTATTTT. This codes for CASSQGRLAGVRDTQYF.

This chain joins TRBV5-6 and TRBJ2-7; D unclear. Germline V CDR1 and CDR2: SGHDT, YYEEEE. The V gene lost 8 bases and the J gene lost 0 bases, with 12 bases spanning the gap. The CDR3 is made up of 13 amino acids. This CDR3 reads CARCKADSYEQYF. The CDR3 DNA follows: TGTGCCAGGTGTAAAGCAGACTCCTACGAGCAGTACTTC.

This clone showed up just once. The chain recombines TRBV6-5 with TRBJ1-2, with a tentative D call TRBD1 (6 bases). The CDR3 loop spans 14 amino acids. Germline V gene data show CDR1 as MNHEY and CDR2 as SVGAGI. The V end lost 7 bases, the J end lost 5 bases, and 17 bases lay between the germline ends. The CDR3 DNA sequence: TGTGCCAGCACCACCTCCGGGGGGCATTATGGCTACACCTTC. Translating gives CASTTSGGHYGYTF.

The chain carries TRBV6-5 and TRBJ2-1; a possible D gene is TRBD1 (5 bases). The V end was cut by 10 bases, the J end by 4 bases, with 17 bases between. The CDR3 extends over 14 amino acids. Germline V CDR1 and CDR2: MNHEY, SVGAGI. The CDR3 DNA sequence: TGTGCCATCGCGCGGCAGGGAAGATACAATGAGCAGTTCTTC. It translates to CAIARQGRYNEQFF.

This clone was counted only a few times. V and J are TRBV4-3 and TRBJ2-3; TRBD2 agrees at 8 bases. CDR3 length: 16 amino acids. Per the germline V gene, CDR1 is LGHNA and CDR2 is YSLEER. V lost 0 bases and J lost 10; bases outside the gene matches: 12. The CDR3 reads CASSQDMGLEAFPQYF. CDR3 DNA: TGCGCCAGCAGCCAAGATATGGGACTAGAGGCCTTTCCGCAGTATTTT.

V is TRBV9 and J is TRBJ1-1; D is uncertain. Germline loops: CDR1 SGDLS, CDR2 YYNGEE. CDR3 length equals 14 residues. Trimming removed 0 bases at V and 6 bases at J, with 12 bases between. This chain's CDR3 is CASSVEAGRSEAFF. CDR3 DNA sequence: TGTGCCAGCAGCGTAGAGGCCGGGCGGTCTGAAGCTTTCTTT.

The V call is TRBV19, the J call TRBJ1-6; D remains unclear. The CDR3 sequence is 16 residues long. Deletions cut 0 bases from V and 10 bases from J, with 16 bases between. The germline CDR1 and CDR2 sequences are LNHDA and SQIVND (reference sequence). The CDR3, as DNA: TGTGCCAGTAGTATAGATGGGGTCACCAATTCGTCACCCCTCCACTTT. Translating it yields CASSIDGVTNSSPLHF.